Sequencing of this TCR beta chain was carried out in a study of OX40 agonist ivuxolimab in advanced cancers. Looking at the study overall: The treatment was a fully human IgG2 OX40 agonist, ivuxolimab. Three patients, one with hepatocellular carcinoma and two with cutaneous melanoma, responded partially.

Generated by immunoSEQ multiplex PCR, the TCRdb table keeps only in-frame clones and is missing some. The sample holds around 32,000 clones, roughly 89% seen once. Turning to this clone: What it binds is unknown.

Study findings and constraints: The average count of expanded clones was higher among CD8+ T cells than among CD4+.

The germline V gene has CDR1 SNHLY and CDR2 FYNNEI. V lost 5 bases and J lost 5; bases outside the gene matches: 5. The CDR3 has 13 amino acids. The chain couples TRBV2 to TRBJ2-5; the match to TRBD1 covers 7 bases. The receptor comes from an adult with an advanced solid tumor such as melanoma, head and neck, liver or kidney cancer. This specimen consisted of CD4+ or CD8+ T cells sorted from blood, obtained in a trial of the OX40 agonist ivuxolimab. The CDR3 is CASSRGQRETQYF. CDR3 sequence (DNA): TGTGCCAGCAGTAGGGGACAGAGGGAGACCCAGTACTTC.